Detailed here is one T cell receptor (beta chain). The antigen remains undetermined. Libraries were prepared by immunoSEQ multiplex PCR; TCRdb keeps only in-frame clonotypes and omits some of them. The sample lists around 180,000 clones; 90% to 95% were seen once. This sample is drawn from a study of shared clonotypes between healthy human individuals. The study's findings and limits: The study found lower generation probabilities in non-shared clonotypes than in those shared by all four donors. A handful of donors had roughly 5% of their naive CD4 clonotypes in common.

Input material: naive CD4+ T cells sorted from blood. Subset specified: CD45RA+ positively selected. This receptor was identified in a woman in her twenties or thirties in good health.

The CDR3, as DNA: TGTGCCAGCAGCCTGACTGCAAACACTGAAGCTTTCTTT. This translates into CASSLTANTEAFF. This chain joins TRBV2 and TRBJ1-1, with D hard to call. CDR1 and CDR2 from the germline V gene are SNHLY and FYNNEI. Deletions cut 6 bases from V and 2 bases from J, with 10 bases between. The CDR3 extends over 13 amino acids.